Each of the 4 T cell receptor beta chains below was sequenced from the same sample in a study of vaccination and CD4 T cells after COVID-19. Sample treatment: approximately 9-day PBMC culture with coronavirus spike peptide pools or control peptides (ViraFEST assay). The Oncomine TCR Beta short-read assay generated sequence data from the DNA of cultured CD4+ T cells. TCRdb reanalysed the PCR reads using MiXCR and keeps one entry per CDR3 protein. The profile shows approximately 13,000 distinct CDR3 sequences, around 53% of them singletons. For these receptors, no antigen is known. This material consisted of CD4+ T cells from blood, cultured in vitro, taken before SARS-CoV-2 vaccination. Every receptor here comes from a human donor who had recovered from COVID-19.

This clonotype was counted only a few times. This chain connects TRBV10-3 to TRBJ1-6; TRBD1 is a possible D gene (6 bases). The CDR3 has 15 residues. Germline CDR1 is ENHRY and CDR2 is SYGVKD. Trimming pared 2 bases from V and 10 bases from J, leaving 15 bases between. The CDR3 DNA is TGTGCCATCAGTGAGGGGGGACAACTAAAGTCACCCCTCCACTTT. Its protein product is CAISEGGQLKSPLHF.

This clonotype was detected a few times. This chain uses TRBV19 with TRBJ1-5; D ambiguous. The length of the CDR3 is 15 residues. CDR1 LNHDA and CDR2 SQIVND come from the germline V gene (reference sequence). Trimming pared 7 bases from V and 2 bases from J, leaving 15 bases between. The CDR3 nucleotides are TGTGCCAGTACCCCCCCGGGCAGCCGCAATCAGCCCCAGCATTTT. This codes for CASTPPGSRNQPQHF.

In its sample, this clonotype was seen a few times. The chain employs TRBV19 and TRBJ2-5; 8 bases line up with TRBD2. Looked up from germline, CDR1 is LNHDA and CDR2 is SQIVND (reference sequence). The length of the CDR3 is 14 residues. The V gene end was trimmed by 4 bases and the J gene end by 6 bases; junction bases not matched to a gene: 7. Here the CDR3 reads CASSTRGRPQTQYF. The CDR3 coding sequence is TGTGCCAGTAGTACTCGCGGGAGGCCGCAGACCCAGTACTTC.

This clonotype was observed a handful of times. The chain couples TRBV7-9 to TRBJ1-6, with a possible D match to TRBD1 (6 bases). Germline CDR1 is SEHNR and CDR2 is FQNEAQ (reference sequence). The CDR3 totals 15 residues. V lost 1 base to trimming and J lost 4 bases, with 8 bases between them. In DNA, the CDR3 is TGTGCCAGCAGCTTAGTTGGACAGTATAATTCACCCCTCCACTTT. Encoded protein: CASSLVGQYNSPLHF.